This T cell receptor (beta chain) was sequenced for a study of blood T cells in healthy people across ages. The V end was cut by 3 bases, the J end by 10 bases, with 7 bases between. CDR3 size: 12 residues. Primed by a sample-barcoded 5' primer and a J-beta primer mix, a second PCR proceeded for roughly 6 to 12 cycles. Each cDNA molecule carried a tag from a template-switch adaptor that contained 12 random nucleotides. Per-sample output comprised a minimum of 2.5 million paired-end reads containing CDR3. TCRdb re-called the 5' RACE reads with MiXCR, one entry per CDR3 protein. In the table there are around 750,000 distinct CDR3 sequences, about 55% of which are singletons. Findings and limits, study-wide: When set beside aged donors, long-lived donors presented more naive CD4+ cells and higher diversity. Per million T cells, TCR beta diversity dropped roughly linearly as age increased.

This clonotype was seen a handful of times. What it recognizes is unknown. This chain connects TRBV12-3 or TRBV12-4 to TRBJ1-6; no reliable D call. The receptor was derived from a man aged 80 or over in good health. Material: blood. The CDR3 spells CASSLTISPLHF. DNA of the CDR3: TGTGCCAGCAGTTTGACGATCTCACCCCTCCACTTT.